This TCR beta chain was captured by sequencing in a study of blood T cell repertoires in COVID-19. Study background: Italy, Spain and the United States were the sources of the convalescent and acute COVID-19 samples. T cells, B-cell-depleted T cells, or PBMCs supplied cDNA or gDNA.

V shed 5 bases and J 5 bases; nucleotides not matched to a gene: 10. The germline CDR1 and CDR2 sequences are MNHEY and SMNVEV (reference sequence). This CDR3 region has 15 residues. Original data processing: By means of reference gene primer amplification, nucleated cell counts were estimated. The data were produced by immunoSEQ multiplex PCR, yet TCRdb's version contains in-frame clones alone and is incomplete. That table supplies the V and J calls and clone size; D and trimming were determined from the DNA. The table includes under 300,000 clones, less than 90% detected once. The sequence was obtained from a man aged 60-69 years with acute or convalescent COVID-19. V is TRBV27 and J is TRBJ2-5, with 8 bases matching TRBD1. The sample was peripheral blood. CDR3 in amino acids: CASSPPGQALETQYF. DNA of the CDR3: TGTGCCAGCAGTCCTCCGGGACAGGCTCTGGAGACCCAGTACTTC.